The 10 T cell receptor beta chains given below trace back to one sample, sequenced in a study of blood T cell repertoires in COVID-19. Data came from immunoSEQ multiplex PCR; TCRdb stores just in-frame clones and leaves some out. This table holds roughly 290,000 clones, approximately 88% found once. Sequencing was carried out using PBMCs or T cells enriched from blood (not recorded which). The receptor set was obtained from a woman in her thirties or forties who had recovered from COVID-19.

The V call is TRBV7-2, the J call TRBJ1-5; D might be TRBD1 (5 bases). This CDR3 spans 16 amino acids. Germline lookup yields CDR1 SGHTA and CDR2 FQGNSA. The germline V and J ends were trimmed by 1 base and 6 bases, with 16 bases remaining between them. CDR3 loop: CASSLVGGDLSQPQHF. The CDR3 DNA follows: TGTGCCAGCAGCTTAGTTGGGGGGGACCTGAGTCAGCCCCAGCATTTT.

This clone was seen only once. The chain recombines TRBV27 with TRBJ2-7, with D unresolved. V was clipped by 2 bases and J by 7 bases, with 15 bases between them. This CDR3 contains 14 residues. Germline V CDR1 and CDR2: MNHEY, SMNVEV (reference sequence). CDR3 bases: TGTGCCAGCAGTTTAAGCCCGGATTTCGGGGAGCAGTACTTC. This sequence encodes CASSLSPDFGEQYF.

CDR3 sequence reads: CASSPGSGVGYGYTF. In DNA, the CDR3 is TGCGCCAGCAGCCCGGGGTCAGGGGTCGGCTATGGCTACACCTTC. The V gene is TRBV5-1, the J gene TRBJ1-2; tentatively, D is TRBD1 (6 bases). Germline V lookup: CDR1 SGHRS, CDR2 YFSETQ. Deletions cut 4 bases from V and 4 bases from J, with 17 bases between. This CDR3 has 15 amino acids. Full variable domain (outside the CDR3, taken from reference TRBV5-1 and TRBJ1-2): KAGVTQTPRYLIKTRGQQVTLSCSPISGHRSVSWYQQTPGQGLQFLFEYFSETQRNKGNFPGRFSGRQFSNSRSEMNVSTLELGDSALYLCASSPGSGVGYGYTFGSGTRLTVV.

This clone was observed a handful of times. The CDR3 DNA sequence: TGTGCCTGGAGAAGGGGTGAAAAACTGTTTTTT. As protein: CAWRRGEKLFF. The chain employs TRBV30 and TRBJ1-4; a possible D gene is TRBD1 (5 bases). Germline V lookup: CDR1 GTSNPN, CDR2 SVGIG (reference sequence). V dropped 3 bases and J dropped 7 bases, with 6 bases sitting between them. The CDR3 length is 11 residues.

J is TRBJ1-2 and V is TRBV6-2 or TRBV6-3; D not resolved. Trimming cost V 4 bases and J 2 bases, with 8 bases left between them. Per germline, CDR1 MNHEY and CDR2 SVGEGT. The CDR3 runs 13 residues. Written as DNA, the CDR3 is TGTGCCAGCAGTTCCGGGAAGAACTATGGCTACACCTTC. Protein sequence: CASSSGKNYGYTF.

The chain couples TRBV7-9 to TRBJ2-2, with TRBD1 matching 7 bases. Trimming removed 7 bases from V and 4 bases from J; junction bases left unmatched: 3. Germline lookup yields CDR1 SEHNR and CDR2 FQNEAQ (reference sequence). The CDR3 totals 13 residues. As DNA, the CDR3 is TGTGCCAGCAACAGGGGACCCACCGGGGAGCTGTTTTTT. It encodes CASNRGPTGELFF.

Regarding this clone: At the DNA level, this CDR3 is encoded by other sequences in the same sample as well. The genes are TRBV3-1 (or the pseudogene TRBV3-2) and TRBJ1-1; no clear D. Germline V gene data show CDR1 as LGHDT and CDR2 as YNNKEL (reference sequence). The V and J ends lost 1 base and 0 bases respectively, with 9 bases between them. The CDR3 runs 15 residues. The CDR3 here is CASSQGIQVNTEAFF. CDR3 DNA: TGTGCCAGCAGCCAAGGTATTCAGGTGAACACTGAAGCTTTCTTT.

The CDR3 nucleotides are TGCGCCAGCAGCTTGGGCACGGACACCGGGGAGCTGTTTTTT. This translates into CASSLGTDTGELFF. The genes are TRBV5-1 and TRBJ2-2, with D unclear. The length of the CDR3 is 14 residues. Trimming stripped 0 bases from V and 3 bases from J, with 6 bases between. Germline V lookup: CDR1 SGHRS, CDR2 YFSETQ.

This clone appeared a few times. The chain is built from TRBV19 and TRBJ1-4; 9 bases line up with TRBD1. After removal of 6 bases from V and 7 bases from J, the junction contained 12 bases not matched to a gene. This CDR3 has 16 residues. Per germline, CDR1 LNHDA and CDR2 SQIVND (reference sequence). Here the CDR3 DNA reads TGTGCCAGTAGCTTATACAGGGGGCCGTATGGTGAAAAACTGTTTTTT. Protein product: CASSLYRGPYGEKLFF.

The J gene is TRBJ2-2, the V gene TRBV29-1, with TRBD2 identical over 11 bases. The CDR3 extends over 13 amino acids. The germline V gene encodes CDR1 SQVTM and CDR2 ANQGSEA. The V segment lost 6 bases and the J segment 7 bases; nucleotides outside the gene matches: 4. CDR3: CSVGTSGDGELFF. CDR3 nucleotide sequence: TGCAGCGTCGGGACTAGCGGAGACGGGGAGCTGTTTTTT.